This T cell receptor (beta chain) emerged from a study of T cells in Graves' hyperthyroidism and ophthalmopathy. For the study at large: Blood was drawn when the patient was first diagnosed and still untreated. Whole-study results and caveats: Prediction of ophthalmopathy progression came a median around 7.1 months pre-onset.

Patients aged 18 to 65 had newly diagnosed hyperthyroidism of under 2 months' duration. Cells are PBMCs isolated from more than 8.5 ml of fresh blood. This clonotype was seen many times. Antigen unknown. RNA transcripts yielded amplified TCR beta CDR3 regions. Initially, a first-round RT-PCR of the TCR CDR3 employed the HTBI primer set. TCRdb passed the multiplex PCR reads through MiXCR, listing each CDR3 protein once. The repertoire holds fewer than 900,000 distinct CDR3 sequences, with about 17% as singletons. The length of the CDR3 is 12 residues. Germline V gene data show CDR1 as GTSNPN and CDR2 as SVGIG (reference sequence). The V and J ends lost 0 bases and 10 bases respectively, with 12 bases between them.

Sequenced sample: blood. The TCR was taken from a young man with Graves' hyperthyroidism. The rearrangement links TRBV30 to TRBJ1-2; the D is unclear. The CDR3 nucleotides read TGTGCCTGGAGTGTACGGACGCAGGACTACACCTTC. This encodes CAWSVRTQDYTF.